This T cell receptor beta chain was identified during a study of shared clonotypes between healthy human individuals. CDR3 size: 19 residues. The ends were cut back, 0 bases at V and 2 bases at J, with 23 bases in the middle. Germline CDR1 is LGHNA and CDR2 is YNFKEQ. Sequenced by immunoSEQ multiplex PCR; TCRdb stores in-frame clones only, minus some. This table has approximately 2,300,000 clones, about nine tenths appearing once. This receptor was obtained from a man younger than 35 in good health. Some clones in this sample may be carry-over from other donors' samples. V gene TRBV4-2 combines with J gene TRBJ2-7; perhaps D is TRBD1 or TRBD2 (9 bases each). The specimen sequenced was naive CD4+ T cells from PBMCs. Subset of the sample: CD45RA+ positively selected. The CDR3 region has the DNA TGTGCCAGCAGCCAAGAAGCGGGGGGCGTGGGACAGGGTGCCTACGAGCAGTACTTC. Its protein is CASSQEAGGVGQGAYEQYF.